This T cell receptor (beta chain) comes out of a study of cytomegalovirus exposure and HLA in healthy donors. V gave up 4 bases and J gave up 8 bases; unmatched junction bases: 6. CDR1 and CDR2 (germline): MDHEN, SYDVKM. This CDR3 is built from 15 residues. On this clone: No antigen is known for it.

Study observations and caveats: The study flagged roughly 160 TCR beta chains as cytomegalovirus-associated.

Vbeta (60) and Jbeta (13) primers were used in the PCR. Method: immunoSEQ multiplex PCR; TCRdb's copy keeps in-frame clones and lacks some. The sample includes about 170,000 clones, under 80% of them seen just once. The TCR sequence derives from a female donor in good health and CMV-seronegative. This chain uses TRBV28 with TRBJ2-1, with 12 bases identical to TRBD2. Sequencing was done on a sample of PBMCs. In DNA form, the CDR3 reads TGTGCCAGCAGTTACCTAGCGGGGGGGCCAGATGAGCAGTTCTTC. Protein: CASSYLAGGPDEQFF. Drawing the rest from reference TRBV28 and TRBJ2-1, the complete variable domain is DVKVTQSSRYLVKRTGEKVFLECVQDMDHENMFWYRQDPGLGLRLIYFSYDVKMKEKGDIPEGYSVSREKKERFSLILESASTNQTSMYLCASSYLAGGPDEQFFGPGTRLTVL.